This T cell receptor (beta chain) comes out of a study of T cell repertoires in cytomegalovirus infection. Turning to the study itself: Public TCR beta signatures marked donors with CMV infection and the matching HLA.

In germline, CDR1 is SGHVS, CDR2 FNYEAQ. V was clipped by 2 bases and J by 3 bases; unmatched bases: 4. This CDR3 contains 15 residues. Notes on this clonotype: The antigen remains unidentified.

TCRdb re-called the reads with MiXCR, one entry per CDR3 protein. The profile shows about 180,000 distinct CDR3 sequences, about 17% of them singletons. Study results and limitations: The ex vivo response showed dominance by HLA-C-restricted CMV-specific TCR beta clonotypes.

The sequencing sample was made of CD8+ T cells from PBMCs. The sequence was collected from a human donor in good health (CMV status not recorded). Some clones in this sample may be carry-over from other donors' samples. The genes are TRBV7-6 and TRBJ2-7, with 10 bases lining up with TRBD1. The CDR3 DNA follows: TGTGCCAGCAGCTTATACGGGACAGGGGACTACGAGCAGTACTTC. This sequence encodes CASSLYGTGDYEQYF.